A selection of T cell receptor beta chains follows, all from one sample in a study of CD8 T cells in Susac syndrome. MiXCR, applied by TCRdb to the immunoSEQ multiplex PCR reads, yields one record per CDR3 protein. This sample has about 210,000 distinct CDR3 sequences, with 94% found just once. The sequenced material came from CD4+ T cells from PBMCs. The receptors shown here come from a human donor with Susac syndrome. CDR3s include the opening cysteine and the closing phenylalanine or tryptophan. The order of the fields is J gene, D gene, V gene, clone size, CDR3 protein, CDR3 DNA. A D gene is named only where the DNA matches it firmly. Only some rows state a clone size, as once, few, many or a class for expanded clones.

>TRBJ2-7|NA|TRBV28|NA
CAARQPSSYEQYF
TGTGCCGCTAGACAGCCTAGCTCCTACGAGCAGTACTTC
>TRBJ2-7|NA|TRBV5-1|NA
CASSLNRIGSYEQYF
TGCGCCAGCAGCTTAAACAGGATAGGCTCCTACGAGCAGTACTTC
>TRBJ1-1|NA|TRBV3-1|NA
CASSQILSTNTEAFF
TGTGCCAGCAGCCAAATTCTGAGTACGAACACTGAAGCTTTCTTT
>TRBJ2-3|NA|TRBV29-1|NA
CSVLPYRGSTDTQYF
TGCAGCGTACTACCGTACCGGGGTAGCACAGATACGCAGTATTTT
>TRBJ2-2|NA|TRBV4-1|NA
CASSQPTGRGTGELFF
TGCGCCAGCAGCCAACCGACAGGCAGAGGCACCGGGGAGCTGTTTTTT
>TRBJ1-1|NA|TRBV7-2|NA
CASSLAPGQTNTEAFF
TGTGCCAGCAGCTTAGCCCCCGGACAGACGAACACTGAAGCTTTCTTT
>TRBJ2-5|NA|TRBV6-2/TRBV6-3|NA
CASSYSEAAETQYF
TGTGCCAGCAGTTACTCAGAGGCCGCAGAGACCCAGTACTTC
>TRBJ2-3|NA|TRBV30|NA
CAWSSPGPSTDTQYF
TGTGCCTGGAGTTCCCCGGGACCCAGCACAGATACGCAGTATTTT
>TRBJ2-1|NA|TRBV7-6|NA
CASRRVPSPDPVRTEQFF
TGTGCCAGCAGGCGAGTCCCCTCCCCGGACCCCGTCCGTACTGAGCAGTTCTTC
>TRBJ1-1|NA|TRBV10-3|NA
CAIRGLNTEAFF
TGTGCCATCCGTGGACTTAACACTGAAGCTTTCTTT
>TRBJ1-4|NA|TRBV18|once
CASSPARQGEKLFF
TGTGCCAGCTCACCGGCCCGGCAGGGAGAAAAACTGTTTTTT
>TRBJ2-3|TRBD1|TRBV4-2|NA
CASSRTWGQRSTDTQYF
TGTGCCAGCAGCCGAACGTGGGGACAGCGTAGCACAGATACGCAGTATTTT
>TRBJ2-3|NA|TRBV6-1|NA
CASSERGMWQGGDTQYF
TGTGCCAGCAGCGAAAGGGGAATGTGGCAGGGGGGAGATACGCAGTATTTT
>TRBJ2-5|NA|TRBV6-5|NA
CASGSSGPSGTQYF
TGTGCCAGCGGCTCCTCGGGCCCTTCAGGGACCCAGTACTTC
>TRBJ1-1|NA|TRBV12-3/TRBV12-4|NA
CASREQGLANTEAFF
TGTGCCAGCCGCGAGCAGGGGCTTGCGAACACTGAAGCTTTCTTT
>TRBJ2-7|NA|TRBV18|NA
CASSPREGNYEQYF
TGTGCCAGCTCACCCCGGGAAGGGAATTACGAGCAGTACTTC
>TRBJ2-6|NA|TRBV27|NA
CASSPGPWSSGANVLTF
TGTGCCAGCAGTCCCGGACCTTGGAGCTCTGGGGCCAACGTCCTGACTTTC
>TRBJ1-1|NA|TRBV29-1|NA
CSVEGGLNTEAFF
TGCAGCGTTGAAGGGGGGCTGAACACTGAAGCTTTCTTT
>TRBJ1-2|NA|TRBV30|once
CAAAQGEDYGYTF
TGTGCCGCGGCTCAGGGTGAGGACTATGGCTACACCTTC
>TRBJ2-7|TRBD1|TRBV30|NA
CAWREQGGSYEQYF
TGTGCCTGGAGGGAACAGGGGGGCTCCTACGAGCAGTACTTC